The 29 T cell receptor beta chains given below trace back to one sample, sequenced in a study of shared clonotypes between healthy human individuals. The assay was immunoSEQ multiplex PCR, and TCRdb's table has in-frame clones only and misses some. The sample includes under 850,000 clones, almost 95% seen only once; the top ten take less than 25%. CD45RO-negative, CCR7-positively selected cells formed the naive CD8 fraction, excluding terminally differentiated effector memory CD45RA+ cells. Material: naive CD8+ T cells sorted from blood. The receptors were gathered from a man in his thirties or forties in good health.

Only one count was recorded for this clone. The CDR3 loop reads CASSLSASGSRYNEQFF. The CDR3 DNA reads as TGTGCCAGCAGTTTATCGGCTAGCGGGAGTAGGTACAATGAGCAGTTCTTC. The chain combines TRBV27 with TRBJ2-1, with TRBD2 identical over 10 bases. Trimming took 0 bases from V and 4 from J; bases not matched to a gene: 6. The germline CDR1 and CDR2 sequences are MNHEY and SMNVEV (reference sequence). The CDR3 length is 17 residues.

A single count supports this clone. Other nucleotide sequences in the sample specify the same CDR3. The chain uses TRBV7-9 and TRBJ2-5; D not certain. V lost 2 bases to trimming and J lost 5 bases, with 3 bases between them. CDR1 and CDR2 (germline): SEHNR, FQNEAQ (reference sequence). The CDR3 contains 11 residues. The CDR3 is CASSLTETQYF. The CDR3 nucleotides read TGTGCCAGCAGCTTAACTGAGACCCAGTACTTC.

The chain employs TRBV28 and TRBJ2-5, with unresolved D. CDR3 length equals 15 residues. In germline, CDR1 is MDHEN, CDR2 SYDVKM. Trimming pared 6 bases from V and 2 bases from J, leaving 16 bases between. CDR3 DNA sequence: TGTGCCAGCAGGATCAGAATCAATAGGCAAGAGACCCAGTACTTC. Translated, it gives CASRIRINRQETQYF.

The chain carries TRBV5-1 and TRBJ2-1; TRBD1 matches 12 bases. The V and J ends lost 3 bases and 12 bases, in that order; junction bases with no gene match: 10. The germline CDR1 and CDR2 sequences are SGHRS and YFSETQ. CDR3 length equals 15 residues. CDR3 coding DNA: TGCGCCAGCAGCTGGGACAGGGGGCAGGTTCGTGTGCAGTTCTTC. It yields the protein CASSWDRGQVRVQFF.

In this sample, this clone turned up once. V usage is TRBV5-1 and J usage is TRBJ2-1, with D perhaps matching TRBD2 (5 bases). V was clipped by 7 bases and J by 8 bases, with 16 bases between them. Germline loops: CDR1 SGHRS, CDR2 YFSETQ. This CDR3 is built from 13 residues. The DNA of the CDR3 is TGCGCCAGCTACGAATTACCGAGGGATGAGCAGTTCTTC. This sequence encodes CASYELPRDEQFF.

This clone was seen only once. CDR3: CASSLGQGRVTEAFF. The CDR3 DNA follows: TGTGCCAGCAGCTTAGGACAGGGGAGGGTAACTGAAGCTTTCTTT. J is TRBJ1-1 and V is TRBV7-9, with 8 bases fitting TRBD1. The V gene end was trimmed by 1 base and the J gene end by 5 bases; junction bases not matched to a gene: 6. CDR1 is SEHNR, CDR2 FQNEAQ, per germline (reference sequence). CDR3 size: 15 residues.

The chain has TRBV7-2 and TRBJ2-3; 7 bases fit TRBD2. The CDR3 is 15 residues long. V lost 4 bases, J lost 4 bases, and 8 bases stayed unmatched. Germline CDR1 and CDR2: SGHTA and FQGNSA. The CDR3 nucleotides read TGTGCCAGCAGCTATAGCGGGTCAAGAGCAGATACGCAGTATTTT. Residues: CASSYSGSRADTQYF.

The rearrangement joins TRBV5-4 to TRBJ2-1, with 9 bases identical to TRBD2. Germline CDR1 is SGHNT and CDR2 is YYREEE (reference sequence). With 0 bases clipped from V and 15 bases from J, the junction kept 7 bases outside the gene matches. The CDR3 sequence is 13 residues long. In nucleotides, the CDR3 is TGTGCCAGCAGCTTGGGACTAGCGGCCCTCGGGTTCTTC. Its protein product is CASSLGLAALGFF. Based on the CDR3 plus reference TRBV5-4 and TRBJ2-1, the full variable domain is ETGVTQSPTHLIKTRGQQVTLRCSSQSGHNTVSWYQQALGQGPQFIFQYYREEENGRGNFPPRFSGLQFPNYSSELNVNALELDDSALYLCASSLGLAALGFFGPGTRLTVL.

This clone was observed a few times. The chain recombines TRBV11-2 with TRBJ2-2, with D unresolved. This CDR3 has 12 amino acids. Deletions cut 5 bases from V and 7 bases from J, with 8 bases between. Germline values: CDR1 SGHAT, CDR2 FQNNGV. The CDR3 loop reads CASSPGGGELFF. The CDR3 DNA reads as TGTGCCAGCAGCCCCGGTGGCGGGGAGCTGTTTTTT.

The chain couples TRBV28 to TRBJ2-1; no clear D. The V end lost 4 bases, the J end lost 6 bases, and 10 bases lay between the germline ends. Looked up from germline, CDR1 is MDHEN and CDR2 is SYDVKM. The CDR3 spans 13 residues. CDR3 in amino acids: CASSSGRTNEQFF. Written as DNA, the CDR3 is TGTGCCAGCAGTTCAGGACGGACCAATGAGCAGTTCTTC.

The CDR3 loop is CASSDTSNYEQYF. CDR3 DNA sequence: TGTGCCAGCAGTGATACGAGTAACTACGAGCAGTACTTC. J is TRBJ2-7 and V is TRBV6-1, with D hard to call. This CDR3 is built from 13 residues. Looked up from germline, CDR1 is MNHNS and CDR2 is SASEGT. The V end lost 3 bases, the J end lost 3 bases, and 9 bases lay between the germline ends.

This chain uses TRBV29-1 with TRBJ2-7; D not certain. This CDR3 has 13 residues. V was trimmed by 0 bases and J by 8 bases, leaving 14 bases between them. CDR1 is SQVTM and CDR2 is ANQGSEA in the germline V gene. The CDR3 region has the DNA TGCAGCGTTGAAGAAGGAAACAGCATCCAGCAGTACTTC. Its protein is CSVEEGNSIQQYF.

For the CDR3, the DNA is TGTGCCAGCAGCTCCGTGAGCTCGAACACTGAAGCTTTCTTT. Amino acids: CASSSVSSNTEAFF. The rearrangement joins TRBV7-9 to TRBJ1-1; D is uncertain. Trimming pared 4 bases from V and 1 base from J, leaving 10 bases between. This CDR3 comprises 14 residues. CDR1 SEHNR and CDR2 FQNEAQ come from the germline V gene (reference sequence). Using reference TRBV7-9 and TRBJ1-1 for the parts outside the CDR3, the full variable domain is DTGVSQNPRHKITKRGQNVTFRCDPISEHNRLYWYRQTLGQGPEFLTYFQNEAQLEKSRLLSDRFSAERPKGSFSTLEIQRTEQGDSAMYLCASSSVSSNTEAFFGQGTRLTVV.

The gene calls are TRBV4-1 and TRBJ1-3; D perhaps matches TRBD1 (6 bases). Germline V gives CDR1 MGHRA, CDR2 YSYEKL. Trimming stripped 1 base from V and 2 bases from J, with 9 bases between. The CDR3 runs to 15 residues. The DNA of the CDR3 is TGCGCCAGCAGCCAAGCTACAGGGACTGGAAACACCATATATTTT. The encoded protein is CASSQATGTGNTIYF.

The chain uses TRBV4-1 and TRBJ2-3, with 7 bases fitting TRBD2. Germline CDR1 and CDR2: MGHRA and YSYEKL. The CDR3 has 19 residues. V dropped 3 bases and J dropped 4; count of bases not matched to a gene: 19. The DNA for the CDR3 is TGCGCCAGCAGCCACCCCTGGGGCGGGAGAGCCCCGAGCGCAGATACGCAGTATTTT. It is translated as CASSHPWGGRAPSADTQYF.

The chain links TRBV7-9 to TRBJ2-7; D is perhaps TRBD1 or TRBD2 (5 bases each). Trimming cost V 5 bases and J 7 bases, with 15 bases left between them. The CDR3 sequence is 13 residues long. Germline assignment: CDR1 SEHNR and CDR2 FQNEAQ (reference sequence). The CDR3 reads CASSLKSGPEQYF. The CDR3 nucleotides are TGTGCCAGCAGCCTAAAATCGGGACCTGAGCAGTACTTC.

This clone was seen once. The CDR3 nucleotides read TGTGCCAGTAGTATACGTCCTAAGGGGGACCAGTACTTC. Translation: CASSIRPKGDQYF. V is TRBV19 and J is TRBJ2-7, with D possibly being TRBD1 (6 bases). The V and J ends lost 2 bases and 10 bases respectively, with 15 bases between them. CDR1 is LNHDA, CDR2 SQIVND, per germline (reference sequence). This CDR3 spans 13 amino acids.

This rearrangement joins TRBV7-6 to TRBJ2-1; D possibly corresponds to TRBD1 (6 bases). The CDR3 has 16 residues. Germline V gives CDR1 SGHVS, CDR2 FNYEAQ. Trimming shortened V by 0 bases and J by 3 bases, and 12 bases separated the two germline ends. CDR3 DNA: TGTGCCAGCAGCTTAGCGAAGGGGGATGGCTACAATGAGCAGTTCTTC. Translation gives CASSLAKGDGYNEQFF.

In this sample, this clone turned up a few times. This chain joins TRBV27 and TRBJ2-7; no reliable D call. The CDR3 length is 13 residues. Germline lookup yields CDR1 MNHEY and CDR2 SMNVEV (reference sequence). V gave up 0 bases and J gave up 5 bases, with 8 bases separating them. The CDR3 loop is CASSLSSRHEQYF. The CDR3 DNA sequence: TGTGCCAGCAGTTTATCGTCCCGACACGAGCAGTACTTC.

As DNA, the CDR3 is TGTGCCAGCAGCTTATCCTACACCTACGAGCAGTACTTC. It specifies CASSLSYTYEQYF. The V call is TRBV11-3, the J call TRBJ2-7; D is uncertain. V gave up 2 bases and J gave up 2 bases, with 7 bases separating them. Germline assignment: CDR1 SGHNT and CDR2 YENEEA. The CDR3 is 13 residues long.

As DNA, the CDR3 is TGTGCCAGCAGCCTGGGAAGTGGTAATGAGCAGTTCTTC. Its translation: CASSLGSGNEQFF. The chain links TRBV27 to TRBJ2-1; D ambiguous. Germline CDR1 reads MNHEY; CDR2 reads SMNVEV (reference sequence). V lost 6 bases and J lost 7, with 13 bases in between. CDR3 length: 13 residues.

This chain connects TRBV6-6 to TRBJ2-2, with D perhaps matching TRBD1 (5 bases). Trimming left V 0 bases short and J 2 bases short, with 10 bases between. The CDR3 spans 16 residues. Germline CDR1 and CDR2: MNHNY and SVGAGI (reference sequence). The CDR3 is CASSYSDIRNTGELFF. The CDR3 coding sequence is TGTGCCAGCAGTTACTCGGACATCCGAAACACCGGGGAGCTGTTTTTT.

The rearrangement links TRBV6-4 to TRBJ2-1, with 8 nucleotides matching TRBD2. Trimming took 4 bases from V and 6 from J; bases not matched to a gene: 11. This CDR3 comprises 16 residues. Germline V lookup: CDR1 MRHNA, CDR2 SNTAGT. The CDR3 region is CASSVWSGGPSNEQFF. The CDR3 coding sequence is TGTGCCAGCAGTGTATGGTCGGGAGGGCCCTCCAATGAGCAGTTCTTC.

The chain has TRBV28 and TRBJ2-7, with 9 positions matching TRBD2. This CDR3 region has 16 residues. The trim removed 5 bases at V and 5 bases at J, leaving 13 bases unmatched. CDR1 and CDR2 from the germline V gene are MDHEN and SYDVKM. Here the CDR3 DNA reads TGTGCCAGCAGTCCCCACATAGGCGGGAGGGCCGACGAGCAGTACTTC. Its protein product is CASSPHIGGRADEQYF.

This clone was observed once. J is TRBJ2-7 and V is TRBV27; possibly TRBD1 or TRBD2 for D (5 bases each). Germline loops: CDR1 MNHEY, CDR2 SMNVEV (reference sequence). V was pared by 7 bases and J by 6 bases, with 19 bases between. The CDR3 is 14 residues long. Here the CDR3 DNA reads TGTGCCAGCAAAGCCGGGACCTTAGGTCGCGAGCAGTACTTC. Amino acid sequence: CASKAGTLGREQYF.

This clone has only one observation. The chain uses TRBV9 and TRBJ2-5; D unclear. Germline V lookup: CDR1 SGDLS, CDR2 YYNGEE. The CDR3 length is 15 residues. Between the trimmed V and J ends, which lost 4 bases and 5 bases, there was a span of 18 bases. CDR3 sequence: CASSIGSLSAETQYF. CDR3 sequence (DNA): TGTGCCAGCAGCATAGGGTCCCTTTCTGCGGAGACCCAGTACTTC.

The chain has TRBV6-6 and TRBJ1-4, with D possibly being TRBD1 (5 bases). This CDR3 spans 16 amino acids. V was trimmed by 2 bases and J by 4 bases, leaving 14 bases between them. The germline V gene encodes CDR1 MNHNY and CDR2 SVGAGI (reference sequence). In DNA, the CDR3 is TGTGCCAGCAGTTACGCCAACGGGGGGTTTAATGAAAAACTGTTTTTT. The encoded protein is CASSYANGGFNEKLFF.

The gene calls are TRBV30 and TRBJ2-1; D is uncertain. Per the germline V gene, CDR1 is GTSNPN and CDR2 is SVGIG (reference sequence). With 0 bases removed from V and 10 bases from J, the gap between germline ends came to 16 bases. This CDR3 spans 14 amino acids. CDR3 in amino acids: CAWSVQNRPTEQFF. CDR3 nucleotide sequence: TGTGCCTGGAGTGTACAAAACCGACCAACGGAGCAGTTCTTC.

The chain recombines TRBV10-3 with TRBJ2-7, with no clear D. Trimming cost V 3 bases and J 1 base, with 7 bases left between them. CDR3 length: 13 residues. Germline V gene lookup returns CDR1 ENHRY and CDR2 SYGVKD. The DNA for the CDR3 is TGTGCCATCAGTGATAGGCTATCCTACGAGCAGTACTTC. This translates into CAISDRLSYEQYF.